A single sample is the source of the 26 T cell receptor beta chains below, sequenced in a study of cytomegalovirus exposure and HLA in healthy donors. Primers included in the PCR were 60 Vbeta and 13 Jbeta primers. Sequencing was performed with immunoSEQ multiplex PCR; in TCRdb, only in-frame clones are kept and a portion is missing. Of 150,000 to 200,000 clones in the sample, 65% to 90% are singletons; the top ten hold around 2.3%. What was sequenced was PBMCs. Every receptor here comes from a woman in her fifties or sixties in good health and CMV-seronegative.

This clone was detected once. This sequence joins TRBV18 and TRBJ1-1, with D possibly being TRBD1 (6 bases). CDR3 length: 15 residues. The V gene's germline CDR1 is KGHSH and CDR2 LQKENI. The V end lost 2 bases, the J end lost 2 bases, and 12 bases lay between the germline ends. For the CDR3, the DNA is TGTGCCAGCTCACCAGTCGACAGGCCAAACACTGAAGCTTTCTTT. This encodes CASSPVDRPNTEAFF.

The rearrangement links TRBV4-2 to TRBJ2-1; 7 nucleotides agree with TRBD2. This CDR3 contains 16 residues. Trimming at V came to 4 bases and at J to 6 bases, leaving 12 bases not matched to a gene. The germline CDR1 and CDR2 sequences are LGHNA and YNFKEQ. CDR3: CASSPVAAGVGNEQFF. As DNA, the CDR3 is TGTGCCAGCAGCCCCGTGGCCGCGGGGGTGGGCAATGAGCAGTTCTTC.

This clone was recorded once. The chain recombines TRBV10-2 with TRBJ2-1; 7 bases match TRBD1. J lost 4 bases, V lost 8 bases, and 8 bases had no gene match. The CDR3 contains 14 residues. Per the germline V gene, CDR1 is WSHSY and CDR2 is SAAADI. CDR3 coding DNA: TGCGCCAGCGACCCGGGACAGAATTACAATGAGCAGTTCTTC. This codes for CASDPGQNYNEQFF.

This chain links TRBV6-1 with TRBJ2-7, with TRBD2 matching 11 bases. CDR1 and CDR2 from the germline V gene are MNHNS and SASEGT. The CDR3 is 16 amino acids. V shed 4 bases, J shed 3 bases, and the junction held 8 bases outside the gene matches. Written as DNA, the CDR3 is TGTGCCAGCAGTGTCTACCCCGGGACTAGCGGCTACGAGCAGTACTTC. It specifies CASSVYPGTSGYEQYF.

This chain connects TRBV27 to TRBJ1-1, with D tentatively TRBD1 (6 bases). CDR3 length: 14 residues. Between the trimmed V and J ends, which lost 8 bases and 5 bases, there was a span of 18 bases. Looked up from germline, CDR1 is MNHEY and CDR2 is SMNVEV (reference sequence). CDR3 coding DNA: TGTGCCAGCGGGGCCCGGGGGGCGCGAACTGAAGCTTTCTTT. It encodes CASGARGARTEAFF.

The chain is built from TRBV5-1 and TRBJ2-5; TRBD2 matches at 7 bases. This CDR3 is 14 amino acids long. The J segment lost 4 bases and the V segment lost 4 bases, leaving 7 bases of the junction unmatched. Germline-derived CDR1 and CDR2 are SGHRS and YFSETQ. CDR3 nucleotides: TGCGCCAGCAGCAGTAGCGGGCCCGGAGAGACCCAGTACTTC. Encoded protein: CASSSSGPGETQYF.

This clone was detected once. The V call is TRBV25-1, the J call TRBJ2-5; perhaps TRBD2 as D (6 bases). This CDR3 spans 16 amino acids. Germline CDR1 is MGHDK and CDR2 is SYGVNS. V was trimmed by 2 bases and J by 5 bases, leaving 18 bases between them. Here the CDR3 DNA reads TGTGCCAGCAGTGAACATACCGGGACGGGGAGGGAGACCCAGTACTTC. This codes for CASSEHTGTGRETQYF.

The CDR3 sequence: CASSLLVGELFF. The CDR3 nucleotides are TGTGCCAGCAGCTTGCTCGTCGGGGAGCTGTTTTTT. The chain is built from TRBV5-6 and TRBJ2-2; D unresolved. Per the germline V gene, CDR1 is SGHDT and CDR2 is YYEEEE. This CDR3 is built from 12 residues. With 1 base removed from V and 7 bases from J, the gap between germline ends came to 5 bases.

Here the CDR3 reads CASSLAWTGSSGANVLTF. The CDR3 DNA sequence: TGCGCCAGCAGCTTGGCCTGGACAGGGTCCTCTGGGGCCAACGTCCTGACTTTC. The chain joins TRBV5-1 to TRBJ2-6, with 8 bases lining up with TRBD1. Germline loops: CDR1 SGHRS, CDR2 YFSETQ. The CDR3 spans 18 residues. V shed 0 bases and J 0 bases; nucleotides not matched to a gene: 5.

The count of this clone is one. The V gene is TRBV28, the J gene TRBJ1-1; D is ambiguous. Germline-derived CDR1 and CDR2 are MDHEN and SYDVKM. CDR3 size: 12 residues. The V end was cut by 5 bases, the J end by 8 bases, with 12 bases between. CDR3 residues: CASSLSQLEAFF. The CDR3 DNA reads TGTGCCAGCAGTCTCTCACAGTTGGAAGCTTTCTTT. Complete variable domain (other parts from reference TRBV28 and TRBJ1-1): DVKVTQSSRYLVKRTGEKVFLECVQDMDHENMFWYRQDPGLGLRLIYFSYDVKMKEKGDIPEGYSVSREKKERFSLILESASTNQTSMYLCASSLSQLEAFFGQGTRLTVV.

This chain links TRBV27 with TRBJ2-1; D possibly corresponds to TRBD1 (6 bases). This CDR3 contains 13 residues. V lost 7 bases, J lost 7 bases, and 14 bases lay in between. Germline CDR1 and CDR2: MNHEY and SMNVEV (reference sequence). This CDR3 reads CASTSNTGNEQFF. In DNA form, the CDR3 reads TGTGCCAGCACCTCGAATACAGGGAATGAGCAGTTCTTC.

This chain connects TRBV15 to TRBJ1-5, with unresolved D. Deletions cut 0 bases from V and 7 bases from J, with 4 bases between. CDR1 LNHNV and CDR2 YYDKDF come from the germline V gene (reference sequence). This CDR3 comprises 12 residues. CDR3 loop: CATSRDGQPQHF. CDR3 nucleotide sequence: TGTGCCACCAGCAGAGACGGGCAGCCCCAGCATTTT.

The chain uses TRBV7-2 and TRBJ1-2; 9 bases align to TRBD1. The germline CDR1 and CDR2 sequences are SGHTA and FQGNSA. The CDR3 length is 17 residues. The trim removed 5 bases at V and 5 bases at J, leaving 15 bases unmatched. CDR3 nucleotide sequence: TGTGCCAGCAGCCCCCCACAGGGGACAGGGATAGGGTATGGCTACACCTTC. This encodes CASSPPQGTGIGYGYTF.

CDR3 amino acids: CASSQDRDSNQPQHF. The CDR3 region has the DNA TGCGCCAGCAGCCAAGATCGGGATAGCAATCAGCCCCAGCATTTT. V is TRBV4-1 and J is TRBJ1-5; D is undetermined. Per the germline V gene, CDR1 is MGHRA and CDR2 is YSYEKL. This CDR3 is 15 amino acids long. Trimming pared 0 bases from V and 0 bases from J, leaving 6 bases between.

The V gene is TRBV5-1, the J gene TRBJ2-1; 13 bases agree with TRBD2. Looked up from germline, CDR1 is SGHRS and CDR2 is YFSETQ. This CDR3 has 16 residues. The V gene end was trimmed by 1 base and the J gene end by 2 bases; junction bases not matched to a gene: 0. The CDR3, as DNA: TGCGCCAGCAGCTTGACTAGCGGGAGGGCCTACAATGAGCAGTTCTTC. It translates to CASSLTSGRAYNEQFF.

This clone has a single count. This sequence joins TRBV11-2 and TRBJ2-4, with TRBD2 matching over 13 bases. The CDR3 has 17 residues. V lost 4 bases to trimming and J lost 7 bases; unmatched junction nucleotides: 10. Germline loops: CDR1 SGHAT, CDR2 FQNNGV. This CDR3 is CASSSGGLAGAGNIQYF. CDR3 nucleotides: TGTGCCAGCAGCTCCGGAGGACTAGCGGGAGCAGGGAACATTCAGTACTTC.

In this sample, this clone turned up a few times. V and J are TRBV9 and TRBJ1-1; D is ambiguous. The CDR3 loop spans 15 amino acids. Trimming cost V 0 bases and J 0 bases, with 9 bases left between them. Germline loops: CDR1 SGDLS, CDR2 YYNGEE. CDR3 sequence: CASSVVPSLNTEAFF. DNA of the CDR3: TGTGCCAGCAGCGTAGTCCCGAGCCTGAACACTGAAGCTTTCTTT.

The V gene is TRBV2, the J gene TRBJ2-7, with TRBD2 matching over 11 bases. The J segment lost 12 bases and the V segment lost 6 bases, leaving 7 bases of the junction unmatched. The CDR3 runs to 12 residues. Germline-derived CDR1 and CDR2 are SNHLY and FYNNEI. Here the CDR3 reads CASRATSGRVYF. CDR3 coding DNA: TGTGCCAGCAGGGCTACTAGCGGGAGAGTGTACTTC.

This clone has just one count. V usage is TRBV21-1 and J usage is TRBJ2-7; the tabulated D call, TRBD1, remains unverified against the DNA. TRBV21-1 has pseudogene status. This CDR3 spans 16 amino acids. CDR3 coding DNA: TGTGCCAGCAAGACAGGGAAGTGGGAGATTTCCTACGAGCAGTACTTC. Its translation: CASKTGKWEISYEQYF.

The V gene is TRBV9, the J gene TRBJ1-1, with TRBD1 as a possible D gene (5 bases). The CDR3 covers 15 residues. The germline gives CDR1 SGDLS, CDR2 YYNGEE. The V gene lost 3 bases and the J gene lost 8 bases, with 20 bases spanning the gap. The CDR3 coding sequence is TGTGCCAGCAGCGCCAACAATGTCAGGGTTTCGGAAGCTTTCTTT. The encoded protein is CASSANNVRVSEAFF.

The chain combines TRBV5-6 with TRBJ1-2; D call uncertain. V lost 0 bases, J lost 4 bases, and 4 bases lay in between. Germline V CDR1 and CDR2: SGHDT, YYEEEE. The CDR3 runs 12 residues. The CDR3 here is CASSLGAYGYTF. CDR3 DNA sequence: TGTGCCAGCAGCTTGGGGGCCTATGGCTACACCTTC.

The chain employs TRBV27 and TRBJ2-7; maybe TRBD1 (5 bases). Looked up from germline, CDR1 is MNHEY and CDR2 is SMNVEV (reference sequence). Trimming left V 1 base short and J 3 bases short, with 13 bases between. The CDR3 sequence is 15 residues long. The CDR3 sequence is CASSLWGRGNYEQYF. CDR3 sequence (DNA): TGTGCCAGCAGTTTATGGGGTAGGGGCAACTACGAGCAGTACTTC.

CDR3 DNA sequence: TGTGCCTGGGCGCCCTTTCTAGCGGGAGGAGCGACCCAGTACTTC. It translates to CAWAPFLAGGATQYF. This rearrangement joins TRBV30 to TRBJ2-5, with 11 positions matching TRBD2. Unmatched junction bases numbered 12, after V lost 5 bases and J lost 7 bases. Germline V lookup: CDR1 GTSNPN, CDR2 SVGIG (reference sequence). This CDR3 contains 15 residues.

The genes are TRBV25-1 and TRBJ2-1; D gene ambiguous. The CDR3 sequence is 15 residues long. Germline-derived CDR1 and CDR2 are MGHDK and SYGVNS. Trimming stripped 3 bases from V and 0 bases from J, with 9 bases between. CDR3 in DNA: TGTGCCAGCAGTGATCCGGTGAGCTCCTACAATGAGCAGTTCTTC. This codes for CASSDPVSSYNEQFF.

The rearrangement joins TRBV5-6 to TRBJ1-2; the D gene is possibly TRBD1 (5 bases). V lost 1 base, J lost 0 bases, and 16 bases lay in between. The CDR3 has 17 amino acids. Germline V gene lookup returns CDR1 SGHDT and CDR2 YYEEEE. CDR3 sequence (DNA): TGTGCCAGCAGCTTGTATTCCAACAGGCATTCTAACTATGGCTACACCTTC. It yields the protein CASSLYSNRHSNYGYTF.

The chain uses TRBV18 and TRBJ1-1; 8 bases agree with TRBD1. The germline gives CDR1 KGHSH, CDR2 LQKENI. This CDR3 is 14 amino acids long. With V trimmed by 2 bases and J by 4 bases, 3 bases remained unmatched. CDR3 region: CASSPTTGGTEAFF. The CDR3 DNA reads TGTGCCAGCTCACCAACAACAGGGGGCACTGAAGCTTTCTTT.